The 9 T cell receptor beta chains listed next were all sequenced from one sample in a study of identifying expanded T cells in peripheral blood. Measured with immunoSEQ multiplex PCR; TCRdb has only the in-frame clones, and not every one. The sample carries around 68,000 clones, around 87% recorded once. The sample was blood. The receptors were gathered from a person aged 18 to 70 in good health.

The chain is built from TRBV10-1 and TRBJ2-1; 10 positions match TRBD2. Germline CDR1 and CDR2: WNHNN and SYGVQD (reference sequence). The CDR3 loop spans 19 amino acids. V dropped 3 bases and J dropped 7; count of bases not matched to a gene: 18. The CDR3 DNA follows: TGCGCCAGCAGTGAACGGTCTAGCGGGAGCCCCCTTCGAGAAAATGAGCAGTTCTTC. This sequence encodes CASSERSSGSPLRENEQFF.

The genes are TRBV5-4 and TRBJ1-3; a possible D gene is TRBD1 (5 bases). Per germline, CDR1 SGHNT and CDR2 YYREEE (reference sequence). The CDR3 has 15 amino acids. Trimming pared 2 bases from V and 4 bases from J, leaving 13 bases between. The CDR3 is CASSLDSGPGNTIYF. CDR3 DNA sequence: TGTGCCAGCAGCTTAGATTCAGGGCCCGGAAACACCATATATTTT.

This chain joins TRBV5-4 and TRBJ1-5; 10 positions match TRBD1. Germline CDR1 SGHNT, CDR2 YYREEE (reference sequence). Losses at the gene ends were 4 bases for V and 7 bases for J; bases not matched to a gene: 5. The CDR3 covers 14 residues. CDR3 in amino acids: CASSDGQGDQPQHF. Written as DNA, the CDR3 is TGTGCCAGCAGCGACGGACAGGGGGACCAGCCCCAGCATTTT.

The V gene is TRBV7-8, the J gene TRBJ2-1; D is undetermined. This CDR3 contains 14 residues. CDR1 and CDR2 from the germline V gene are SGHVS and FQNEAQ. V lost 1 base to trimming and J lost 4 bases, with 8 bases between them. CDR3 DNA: TGTGCCAGCAGCTTAGTGGAGTTATACAATGAGCAGTTCTTC. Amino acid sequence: CASSLVELYNEQFF.

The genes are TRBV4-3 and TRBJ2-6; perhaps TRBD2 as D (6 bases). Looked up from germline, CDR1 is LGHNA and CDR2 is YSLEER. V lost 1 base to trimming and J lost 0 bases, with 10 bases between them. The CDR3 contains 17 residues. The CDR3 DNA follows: TGCGCCAGCAGCCAAGGGGACTCCCGCTCTGGGGCCAACGTCCTGACTTTC. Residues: CASSQGDSRSGANVLTF.

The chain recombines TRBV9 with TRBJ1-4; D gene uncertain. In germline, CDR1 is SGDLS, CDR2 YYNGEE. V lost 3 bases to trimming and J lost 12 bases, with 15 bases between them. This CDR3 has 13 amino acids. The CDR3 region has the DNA TGTGCCAGCAGCGAGCACCCATCGGCGGAACTGTTTTTT. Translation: CASSEHPSAELFF.

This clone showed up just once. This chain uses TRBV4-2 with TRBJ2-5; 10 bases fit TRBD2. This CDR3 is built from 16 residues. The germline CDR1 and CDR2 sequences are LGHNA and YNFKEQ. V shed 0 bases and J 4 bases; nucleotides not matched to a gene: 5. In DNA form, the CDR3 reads TGTGCCAGCAGCCAAGAACCTAGCGGGGGATCAGAGACCCAGTACTTC. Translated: CASSQEPSGGSETQYF.

The CDR3 DNA reads as TGTGCCAGCAGCTCTTTAGGGGCAGGGGGCACCGGGGAGCTGTTTTTT. This gives the protein CASSSLGAGGTGELFF. This chain joins TRBV7-3 and TRBJ2-2; 7 positions agree with TRBD1. Germline CDR1 and CDR2: SGHTA and FQGTGA. The CDR3 covers 16 residues. J gave up 4 bases and V 4 bases, and 9 bases lay outside the gene matches.

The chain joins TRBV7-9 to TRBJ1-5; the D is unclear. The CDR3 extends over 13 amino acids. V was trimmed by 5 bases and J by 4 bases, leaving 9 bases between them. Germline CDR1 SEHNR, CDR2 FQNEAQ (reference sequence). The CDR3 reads CASSRGGNQPQHF. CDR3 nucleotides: TGTGCCAGCAGCCGTGGCGGAAATCAGCCCCAGCATTTT.